This is a list of T cell receptor beta chains from one sample in a study of beta chain features in type 1 diabetes. Sequencing was performed with immunoSEQ multiplex PCR; in TCRdb, only in-frame clones are kept and a portion is missing. The sample has hundreds of thousands of clones; 15% are singletons. Sequenced material: naive CD4+ T cells from blood. The receptor set was obtained from a man between 18 and 29 years old with type 1 diabetes. Each CDR3 is given with its conserved first and last residue. A D gene is named only where the DNA matches it firmly. Some rows have no size entry. The others give once, few or many, or a class for an expanded clone.

clone size,V gene,J gene,D gene,CDR3 protein,CDR3 DNA
few,TRBV19,TRBJ2-1,TRBD1,CASSIRQGNNEQFF,TGTGCCAGTAGTATCCGACAGGGGAACAATGAGCAGTTCTTC
few,TRBV6-6,TRBJ2-5,-,CASSYVGQGQQETQYF,TGTGCCAGCAGTTACGTGGGGCAGGGGCAACAAGAGACCCAGTACTTC
few,TRBV2,TRBJ2-2,TRBD2,CARKPLADTGELFF,TGTGCCAGAAAACCTCTAGCGGATACCGGGGAGCTGTTTTTT
few,TRBV30,TRBJ2-5,-,CAWSDSFYQYF,TGTGCCTGGAGTGACAGTTTCTACCAGTACTTC
-,TRBV10-2,TRBJ1-1,-,CASRPRGGTEAFF,TGCGCCAGCAGACCCCGGGGTGGCACTGAAGCTTTCTTT
few,TRBV28,TRBJ1-5,-,CASSLSSGPQHF,TGTGCCAGCAGTTTATCATCCGGGCCCCAGCATTTT
few,TRBV30,TRBJ1-5,-,CAWSRWSSQPQHF,TGTGCCTGGAGTCGATGGAGCAGTCAGCCCCAGCATTTT
few,TRBV2,TRBJ2-2,-,CASRFEAGELFF,TGTGCCAGCAGGTTCGAGGCCGGGGAGCTGTTTTTT
-,TRBV15,TRBJ1-5,TRBD1,CATQTGVYSNQPQHF,TGTGCCACCCAAACAGGGGTCTATAGCAATCAGCCCCAGCATTTT
-,TRBV6-4,TRBJ2-1,-,CASSDSSSNEQFF,TGTGCCAGCAGTGACTCCTCTAGCAATGAGCAGTTCTTC
-,TRBV4-1,TRBJ2-1,TRBD2,CASSQPGLAGGTALSWEQFF,TGCGCCAGCAGCCAACCAGGACTAGCGGGAGGAACCGCTCTGAGCTGGGAGCAGTTCTTC
few,TRBV11-2,TRBJ1-1,-,CASSSPGWSSNTEAFF,TGTGCCAGCAGCTCTCCCGGTTGGTCCTCGAACACTGAAGCTTTCTTT
-,TRBV5-4,TRBJ2-7,TRBD2,CASSLVAGVEYF,TGTGCCAGCAGCTTGGTAGCGGGAGTTGAGTACTTC
-,TRBV18,TRBJ2-5,-,CASSMGLAWIQETQYF,TGTGCCAGCTCAATGGGCCTAGCGTGGATTCAAGAGACCCAGTACTTC
-,TRBV28,TRBJ2-1,-,CASDTRGNDDEQFF,TGTGCCAGCGATACCCGGGGGAACGACGATGAGCAGTTCTTC
few,TRBV5-6,TRBJ2-1,TRBD2,CASSLGLASYNEQFF,TGTGCCAGCAGCTTGGGACTAGCCTCCTACAATGAGCAGTTCTTC
-,TRBV5-1,TRBJ2-1,TRBD2,CASSFVPSGSNNEQFF,TGCGCCAGCAGCTTCGTCCCTAGCGGGTCAAACAATGAGCAGTTCTTC
few,TRBV6-1,TRBJ1-2,-,CASSEVTASYGYTF,TGTGCCAGCAGTGAAGTGACCGCTAGCTATGGCTACACCTTC
-,TRBV19,TRBJ2-2,TRBD2,CASIRTSGNTGELFF,TGTGCCAGTATTCGGACTAGCGGAAACACCGGGGAGCTGTTTTTT
-,TRBV28,TRBJ1-1,-,CATNPNKAFF,TGTGCCACCAACCCCAACAAAGCTTTCTTT
few,TRBV2,TRBJ1-4,-,CASAQEGRLNEKLFF,TGTGCCAGCGCACAGGAGGGCCGTCTTAATGAAAAACTGTTTTTT
-,TRBV28,TRBJ2-2,TRBD1,CASRRGQDTGELFF,TGTGCCAGCAGAAGGGGGCAAGACACCGGGGAGCTGTTTTTT
-,TRBV27,TRBJ2-5,-,CASSSVRGTETQYF,TGTGCCAGCAGCTCGGTGAGGGGGACGGAGACCCAGTACTTC
few,TRBV5-1,TRBJ1-1,-,CASRRGFDMNTEAFF,TGCGCCAGCAGACGGGGTTTCGATATGAACACTGAAGCTTTCTTT
few,TRBV30,TRBJ2-1,TRBD1,CAWSHPLGQGGLSNEQFF,TGTGCCTGGAGTCACCCCCTTGGACAGGGGGGGCTTTCCAATGAGCAGTTCTTC
few,TRBV2,TRBJ2-5,TRBD2,CARGTSGGAETQYF,TGTGCCAGGGGGACTAGCGGGGGGGCAGAGACCCAGTACTTC
few,TRBV5-4,TRBJ2-2,-,CASSLETAGELFF,TGTGCCAGCAGCCTAGAGACGGCCGGGGAGCTGTTTTTT
-,TRBV6-5,TRBJ1-1,-,CASSSRPYRSTEAFF,TGTGCCAGCAGTTCCCGGCCATACAGGTCAACTGAAGCTTTCTTT
-,TRBV4-1,TRBJ1-5,-,CASSQEQARRNQPQHF,TGCGCCAGCAGCCAAGAACAGGCGAGGCGCAATCAGCCCCAGCATTTT
-,TRBV29-1,TRBJ2-5,-,CSVERTEVWETQYF,TGCAGCGTTGAACGGACAGAGGTTTGGGAGACCCAGTACTTC
-,TRBV2,TRBJ2-1,TRBD1,CASKGQGVNEQFF,TGTGCCAGTAAGGGACAGGGGGTCAATGAGCAGTTCTTC
-,TRBV7-6,TRBJ2-3,TRBD1,CASSSLGGAITDTQYF,TGTGCCAGCAGCTCATTAGGGGGCGCGATCACAGATACGCAGTATTTT
-,TRBV12-5,TRBJ2-6,-,CASGSSGANVLTF,TGTGCTAGTGGTTCATCTGGGGCCAACGTCCTGACTTTC
few,TRBV5-4,TRBJ1-6,TRBD1,CASSRDSFNSPLHF,TGTGCCAGCAGCCGGGACAGCTTTAATTCACCCCTCCACTTT
-,TRBV11-2,TRBJ2-7,TRBD1,CASSSDPGGTEQYF,TGTGCCAGCAGCTCTGATCCAGGGGGTACTGAGCAGTACTTC
-,TRBV5-6,TRBJ2-5,-,CASSLARGQETQYF,TGTGCCAGCAGCTTGGCCAGGGGCCAAGAGACCCAGTACTTC
few,TRBV29-1,TRBJ2-3,TRBD1,CSVRQGLTDTQYF,TGCAGCGTAAGACAGGGGCTGACAGATACGCAGTATTTT
few,TRBV28,TRBJ2-3,-,CASSLRGRADTQYF,TGTGCCAGCAGTTTAAGGGGCAGAGCAGATACGCAGTATTTT
few,TRBV6-1,TRBJ1-1,-,CASSRTSGYTEAFF,TGTGCCAGCAGCCGAACCTCCGGTTACACTGAAGCTTTCTTT
-,TRBV2,TRBJ2-7,-,CASRDSGGYEQYF,TGTGCCAGCAGGGACTCCGGGGGCTACGAGCAGTACTTC
-,TRBV6-6,TRBJ1-5,TRBD1,CASTLRGQGHQPQHF,TGTGCCAGCACCTTAAGGGGACAGGGGCACCAGCCCCAGCATTTT
few,TRBV29-1,TRBJ1-1,-,CSVISRNTEAFF,TGCAGCGTTATCTCGCGGAACACTGAAGCTTTCTTT
-,TRBV7-2,TRBJ1-6,-,CASSAHHNSPLHF,TGTGCCAGCAGCGCGCACCATAATTCACCCCTCCACTTT
-,TRBV7-9,TRBJ2-6,-,CASSLGQGSGANVLTF,TGTGCCAGCAGCTTAGGCCAGGGCTCCGGGGCCAACGTCCTGACTTTC